These 22 T cell receptor beta chains share one sample of origin, sequenced in a study of T cell repertoires in cytomegalovirus infection (dated by TCRdb to about 2019). For sequencing, an Illumina HiSeq 1500 was employed. The public sequencing data were trimmed at Q25 with fastp and processed into clonotypes with MiXCR by TCRdb, which kept only in-frame beta chains. Identical CDR3 protein sequences are pooled into one entry, listed with their most common genes and DNA. The sample contains approximately 70,000 distinct CDR3 sequences, over 3.5% of them found a single time. 22% of the sample is in the top ten clones. Material: PBMCs. These receptors all come from a human donor in good health (CMV status not recorded). Some clones in this sample may be carry-over from other donors' samples.

The chain combines TRBV7-9 with TRBJ2-3, with D perhaps TRBD2 (6 bases). The V end lost 3 bases, the J end lost 0 bases, and 10 bases lay between the germline ends. The germline CDR1 and CDR2 sequences are SEHNR and FQNEAQ (reference sequence). The CDR3 spans 15 residues. CDR3 in amino acids: CASSFPSGSTDTQYF. CDR3 bases: TGTGCCAGCAGCTTTCCCAGCGGGAGCACAGATACGCAGTATTTT.

This clonotype was observed many times. V and J are TRBV7-2 and TRBJ2-7; unclear D gene. The CDR3 is 13 amino acids. Germline V gene sequence: CDR1 SGHTA, CDR2 FQGNSA. V lost 5 bases, J lost 3 bases, and 11 bases lay in between. The CDR3 spells CASSPLSVYEQYF. Here the CDR3 DNA reads TGTGCCAGCAGCCCGCTATCAGTCTACGAGCAGTACTTC.

This clonotype was detected many times. V is TRBV6-2 or TRBV6-3 and J is TRBJ1-1; D is perhaps TRBD1 (5 bases). Germline CDR1 MNHEY, CDR2 SVGEGT. V lost 4 bases and J 8 bases, leaving 14 bases between the germline ends. This CDR3 contains 13 residues. The CDR3 DNA reads as TGTGCCAGCAGTTCAGGGCGTGCGGAGGAAGCTTTCTTT. It encodes CASSSGRAEEAFF.

This clonotype was found many times. A read error may produce the germline difference seen at one junction end. The V and J genes are TRBV5-1 and TRBJ2-5, with unresolved D. The CDR3 totals 11 residues. Looked up from germline, CDR1 is SGHRS and CDR2 is YFSETQ. The CDR3 region has the DNA TGTGCCAGCAGCCTCCAAGAGACCCAGTACTTC. This translates into CASSLQETQYF.

This clonotype was counted at least ten times. CDR3 sequence: CASSLMVGSTDTQYF. CDR3 nucleotides: TGTGCCAGCAGCTTAATGGTTGGCAGCACAGATACGCAGTATTTT. The V and J genes are TRBV7-6 and TRBJ2-3; D call uncertain. The CDR3 runs 15 residues. Germline assignment: CDR1 SGHVS and CDR2 FNYEAQ. V was shortened by 2 bases and J by 0 bases, with 9 bases between the two germline ends.

The sample holds many counts of this clonotype. The chain combines TRBV7-4 with TRBJ2-2; 7 bases agree with TRBD1. The germline V gene has CDR1 SGHVT and CDR2 SQSDAQ. Trimming at V came to 1 base and at J to 2 bases, leaving 10 bases not matched to a gene. The CDR3 spans 18 residues. The CDR3 is CASSLGAQGVRNTGELFF. The CDR3 DNA is TGTGCCAGCAGCTTAGGTGCCCAGGGGGTGCGTAACACCGGGGAGCTGTTTTTT. The variable domain in full, with the rest retrieved from reference TRBV7-4 and TRBJ2-2, is GAGVSQSPRYKVAKRGRDVALRCDSISGHVTLYWYRQTLGQGSEVLTYSQSDAQRDKSGRPSGRFSAERPERSVSTLKIQRTEQGDSAVYLCASSLGAQGVRNTGELFFGEGSRLTVL.

This clonotype was counted many times. The rearrangement uses TRBV6-2 or TRBV6-3 and TRBJ1-5; D uncertain. Germline-derived CDR1 and CDR2 are MNHEY and SVGEGT. Trimming stripped 5 bases from V and 7 bases from J, with 15 bases between. CDR3 size: 14 residues. CDR3 loop: CASSPLLVGQPQHF. The CDR3 coding sequence is TGTGCCAGCAGTCCCCTCCTGGTCGGACAGCCCCAGCATTTT.

This clonotype has ten or more counts. The genes are TRBV7-2 and TRBJ1-3, with 9 bases identical to TRBD1. The germline V gene has CDR1 SGHTA and CDR2 FQGNSA. The CDR3 totals 17 residues. The V gene end was trimmed by 1 base and the J gene end by 1 base; junction bases not matched to a gene: 5. The chain's CDR3 is CASSLGGQGLSGNTIYF. As DNA, the CDR3 is TGTGCCAGCAGCTTAGGGGGACAGGGATTGTCTGGAAACACCATATATTTT. Filled out from reference TRBV7-2 and TRBJ1-3, the complete variable domain reads GAGVSQSPSNKVTEKGKDVELRCDPISGHTALYWYRQSLGQGLEFLIYFQGNSAPDKSGLPSDRFSAERTGGSVSTLTIQRTQQEDSAVYLCASSLGGQGLSGNTIYFGEGSWLTVV.

There are many counts of this clonotype. The chain couples TRBV7-8 to TRBJ2-1; 8 nucleotides agree with TRBD2. The V gene end was trimmed by 6 bases and the J gene end by 7 bases; junction bases not matched to a gene: 11. Germline V CDR1 and CDR2: SGHVS, FQNEAQ. The CDR3 totals 15 residues. The CDR3 nucleotides are TGTGCCAGCAGTCTCCGGGCGGGAGGTGGAAATGAGCAGTTCTTC. Its protein product is CASSLRAGGGNEQFF.

This clonotype was seen ten or more times. The DNA of the CDR3 is TGTGCCAGCAGCTTATGGGGGGCCCAAGAGACCCAGTACTTC. It codes for CASSLWGAQETQYF. The chain is built from TRBV11-2 and TRBJ2-5; either TRBD1 or TRBD2 may supply D (6 bases each). The V gene lost 2 bases and the J gene lost 1 base, with 8 bases spanning the gap. The CDR3 is made up of 14 amino acids. Germline CDR1 and CDR2: SGHAT and FQNNGV.

There are many counts of this clonotype. V usage is TRBV29-1 and J usage is TRBJ2-1, with D possibly being TRBD1 (6 bases). V lost 6 bases to trimming and J lost 8 bases, with 14 bases between them. The V gene's germline CDR1 is SQVTM and CDR2 ANQGSEA. The CDR3 is made up of 12 amino acids. CDR3 in amino acids: CSVRGGTYEQFF. In DNA, the CDR3 is TGCAGCGTGAGAGGGGGAACTTATGAGCAGTTCTTC.

This clonotype was seen a handful of times. V gene TRBV6-2 or TRBV6-3 combines with J gene TRBJ2-1; D not certain. Trimming removed 8 bases from V and 10 bases from J, with 24 bases in between. The germline V gene encodes CDR1 MNHEY and CDR2 SVGEGT. The CDR3 covers 15 residues. CDR3 nucleotide sequence: TGTGCCAGCGGATCCACCGGGTCCCCTTCCCCGGAGCAGTTCTTC. Its translation: CASGSTGSPSPEQFF.

This clonotype was recorded at least ten times. The chain is built from TRBV7-2 and TRBJ2-5, with D possibly being TRBD1 (6 bases). The CDR3 spans 13 residues. Germline CDR1 reads SGHTA; CDR2 reads FQGNSA. Trimming removed 8 bases at V and 1 base at J, with 11 bases between. The CDR3 sequence: CASGRQVQETQYF. Written as DNA, the CDR3 is TGTGCCAGCGGCCGACAGGTCCAAGAGACCCAGTACTTC.

This clonotype was recorded many times. The CDR3 is CASSSGSDYEQYF. In DNA form, the CDR3 reads TGTGCCAGCAGCTCCGGGTCGGACTACGAGCAGTACTTC. The chain joins TRBV7-2 to TRBJ2-7, with unresolved D. Germline lookup yields CDR1 SGHTA and CDR2 FQGNSA. The V end lost 4 bases, the J end lost 3 bases, and 10 bases lay between the germline ends. CDR3 length: 13 residues.

This clonotype was counted ten times or more. This chain uses TRBV7-2 with TRBJ2-3; D is unclear. Trimming took off 2 bases at V and 6 bases at J, with 12 bases between the two ends. CDR1 and CDR2 from the germline V gene are SGHTA and FQGNSA. There are 14 residues in the CDR3. The CDR3 DNA reads as TGTGCCAGCAGCTTATCTGGGCGAAAGGATACGCAGTATTTT. It specifies CASSLSGRKDTQYF.

This clonotype was recorded at least ten times. The J gene is TRBJ2-5, the V gene TRBV2; no definite D call. The ends were cut back, 5 bases at V and 4 bases at J, with 20 bases in the middle. Germline lookup yields CDR1 SNHLY and CDR2 FYNNEI. CDR3 size: 16 residues. The CDR3 coding sequence is TGTGCCAGCAGTCCACGACCGGACCATAGCCTAGAGACCCAGTACTTC. Translated: CASSPRPDHSLETQYF.

This clonotype came up many times. This chain connects TRBV7-2 to TRBJ2-1, with TRBD2 matching 7 bases. V lost 4 bases and J lost 4; bases outside the gene matches: 4. The germline CDR1 and CDR2 sequences are SGHTA and FQGNSA. CDR3 length equals 14 residues. CDR3 DNA: TGTGCCAGCAGCTACTCCGGGGGGTACAATGAGCAGTTCTTC. It codes for CASSYSGGYNEQFF.

This clonotype was observed many times. The chain employs TRBV7-2 and TRBJ2-1; tentative D call: TRBD2 (5 bases). The CDR3 covers 14 residues. The ends were cut back, 5 bases at V and 10 bases at J, with 18 bases in the middle. Germline V gene data show CDR1 as SGHTA and CDR2 as FQGNSA. The CDR3 here is CASSLGLSPGEQFF. The CDR3 region has the DNA TGTGCCAGCAGCCTAGGACTTAGTCCCGGGGAGCAGTTCTTC.

This clonotype was detected ten times or more. The chain uses TRBV7-6 and TRBJ2-7; 7 bases line up with TRBD1. Germline V CDR1 and CDR2: SGHVS, FNYEAQ. Losses at the gene ends were 1 base for V and 6 bases for J; bases not matched to a gene: 9. This CDR3 has 15 residues. The CDR3 sequence: CASSLGVEGAGEQYF. The CDR3 DNA is TGTGCCAGCAGCTTAGGAGTTGAGGGGGCCGGCGAGCAGTACTTC.

In its sample, this clonotype was seen many times. Here the CDR3 DNA reads TGTGCCAGCAGCCCCTCCCCAGTTGTGTCTGAAGCTTTCTTT. This codes for CASSPSPVVSEAFF. The chain recombines TRBV7-2 with TRBJ1-1, with D hard to call. CDR1 SGHTA and CDR2 FQGNSA come from the germline V gene. This CDR3 has 14 amino acids. V was clipped by 5 bases and J by 6 bases, with 16 bases between them. Full variable domain (rest looked up from reference TRBV7-2 and TRBJ1-1): GAGVSQSPSNKVTEKGKDVELRCDPISGHTALYWYRQSLGQGLEFLIYFQGNSAPDKSGLPSDRFSAERTGGSVSTLTIQRTQQEDSAVYLCASSPSPVVSEAFFGQGTRLTVV.

This clonotype is medium-sized by share. The rearrangement links TRBV12-3 or TRBV12-4 to TRBJ1-5; D gene ambiguous. This CDR3 comprises 12 residues. V lost 6 bases and J lost 6, with 9 bases in between. The CDR3 loop reads CASSLGFQPQHF. The CDR3, as DNA: TGTGCCAGCAGCCTTGGGTTTCAGCCCCAGCATTTT.

This clonotype was counted ten times or more. The CDR3 coding sequence is TGTGCCAGCAGTTTGGATCTGGGCGGGAGGGTGGGTGAGCAGTTCTTC. Amino acids: CASSLDLGGRVGEQFF. The chain couples TRBV12-3 or TRBV12-4 to TRBJ2-1; 9 bases are shared with TRBD2. V lost 3 bases to trimming and J lost 9 bases; unmatched junction nucleotides: 12. This CDR3 has 16 residues.